One sample yielded the 15 T cell receptor beta chains listed below, sequenced in a study of cytomegalovirus exposure and HLA in healthy donors. The study ran its PCR with 60 Vbeta and 13 Jbeta primers. Sequenced by immunoSEQ multiplex PCR; TCRdb stores in-frame clones only, minus some. In the table there are around 92,000 clones, about four fifths of which are singletons. Material for sequencing was PBMCs. The receptors were sampled from a woman between 70 and 85 years old in good health and CMV-seropositive.

This chain joins TRBV7-8 and TRBJ1-2, with 7 bases identical to TRBD1. Germline V gives CDR1 SGHVS, CDR2 FQNEAQ. J was trimmed by 9 bases and V by 1 base; bases with no gene match: 5. The CDR3 is 13 amino acids. In DNA form, the CDR3 reads TGTGCCAGCAGCTTAGAGGACAGGCGGAGCTACACCTTC. Translated: CASSLEDRRSYTF.

This chain links TRBV10-2 with TRBJ2-1, with 8 bases that match TRBD2. Per germline, CDR1 WSHSY and CDR2 SAAADI. The CDR3 extends over 17 amino acids. J was trimmed by 6 bases and V by 1 base; bases with no gene match: 11. Written as DNA, the CDR3 is TGCGCCAGCAGTGAGTTACCTTTCGCGGGGGGCCTCAATGAGCAGTTCTTC. It translates to CASSELPFAGGLNEQFF.

This chain connects TRBV5-1 to TRBJ1-6; D is possibly TRBD1 (5 bases). From germline, CDR1 is SGHRS and CDR2 YFSETQ. Trimming shortened V by 2 bases and J by 10 bases, and 13 bases separated the two germline ends. The CDR3 covers 14 residues. The CDR3 DNA sequence: TGCGCCAGCAGCTTTGAGGGACGGGGGTCACCCCTCCACTTT. Translating gives CASSFEGRGSPLHF. The full variable domain, its missing parts supplied by reference TRBV5-1 and TRBJ1-6, is KAGVTQTPRYLIKTRGQQVTLSCSPISGHRSVSWYQQTPGQGLQFLFEYFSETQRNKGNFPGRFSGRQFSNSRSEMNVSTLELGDSALYLCASSFEGRGSPLHFGNGTRLTVT.

This clone was picked up a small number of times. The identical CDR3 is also encoded by other nucleotide sequences in the sample. The rearrangement links TRBV7-2 to TRBJ2-7; D uncertain. Germline assignment: CDR1 SGHTA and CDR2 FQGNSA. This CDR3 is built from 11 residues. Trimming shortened V by 6 bases and J by 3 bases, and 6 bases separated the two germline ends. The CDR3 is CASSSYYEQYF. In DNA form, the CDR3 reads TGTGCCAGCAGTTCCTACTACGAGCAGTACTTC.

This clone was recorded a few times. The V and J genes are TRBV7-2 and TRBJ2-1, with TRBD1 matching 9 bases. V trimming: 4 bases; J trimming: 8 bases; junction bases outside the gene matches: 6. The CDR3 runs to 14 residues. Germline CDR1 is SGHTA and CDR2 is FQGNSA. The CDR3, as DNA: TGTGCCAGCAGCTCCCGGGACAGGGTCGATGAGCAGTTCTTC. This codes for CASSSRDRVDEQFF. Full variable domain (missing parts from reference TRBV7-2 and TRBJ2-1): GAGVSQSPSNKVTEKGKDVELRCDPISGHTALYWYRQSLGQGLEFLIYFQGNSAPDKSGLPSDRFSAERTGGSVSTLTIQRTQQEDSAVYLCASSSRDRVDEQFFGPGTRLTVL.

This chain uses TRBV27 with TRBJ1-3; D gene unclear. V shed 2 bases and J shed 0 bases, with 8 bases lying between them. The CDR3 has 15 residues. CDR1 is MNHEY, CDR2 SMNVEV, per germline (reference sequence). As DNA, the CDR3 is TGTGCCAGCAGTTTACATCGGGACTCTGGAAACACCATATATTTT. Its translation is CASSLHRDSGNTIYF.

Points on this clone: Germline and junction disagree at one end, which may indicate a read error. Other DNA sequences in this sample translate to the same CDR3. The chain recombines TRBV4-3 with TRBJ2-7, with TRBD1 matching over 7 bases. The CDR3 totals 18 residues. Germline assignment: CDR1 LGHNA and CDR2 YSLEER. CDR3: CASSQDLGSTGTAYEQYF. CDR3 bases: TGCGCCAGCAGCCAAGATTTGGGAAGTACCGGGACAGCCTACGAACAGTACTTC.

The rearrangement uses TRBV28 and TRBJ1-2; D not certain. The CDR3 has 12 amino acids. Looked up from germline, CDR1 is MDHEN and CDR2 is SYDVKM. V lost 2 bases and J lost 5, with 6 bases in between. Written as DNA, the CDR3 is TGTGCCAGCAGTTTAACTAGTTATGGCTACACCTTC. Amino acids: CASSLTSYGYTF.

The rearrangement joins TRBV5-1 to TRBJ1-2; no reliable D call. With 0 bases removed from V and 7 bases from J, the gap between germline ends came to 10 bases. Per germline, CDR1 SGHRS and CDR2 YFSETQ. The length of the CDR3 is 13 residues. Written as DNA, the CDR3 is TGCGCCAGCAGCTTGGAGGTAGGAGGTGGCTACACCTTC. This translates into CASSLEVGGGYTF.

This clone was seen only once. The genes are TRBV6-1 and TRBJ2-7, with 7 positions matching TRBD1. V shed 8 bases, J shed 2 bases, and the junction held 6 bases outside the gene matches. CDR3 size: 13 residues. Per germline, CDR1 MNHNS and CDR2 SASEGT. CDR3 bases: TGTGCCAGCGTGACAGGGTGGGCCTACGAGCAGTACTTC. Its translation: CASVTGWAYEQYF.

This chain links TRBV27 with TRBJ2-7; 10 nucleotides align to TRBD2. Germline V gene lookup returns CDR1 MNHEY and CDR2 SMNVEV (reference sequence). Trimming took 8 bases from V and 4 from J; bases not matched to a gene: 11. The CDR3 is 15 amino acids. The CDR3 region is CASGELAGVGYEQYF. The CDR3, as DNA: TGTGCCAGCGGGGAGCTAGCGGGAGTAGGATACGAGCAGTACTTC.

This clone occurred a few times. V is TRBV10-2 and J is TRBJ2-2; D perhaps matches TRBD1 (6 bases). The V gene lost 7 bases and the J gene lost 5 bases, with 17 bases spanning the gap. Germline V lookup: CDR1 WSHSY, CDR2 SAAADI. CDR3 length equals 15 residues. The CDR3 protein is CASTSGDTFTGELFF. The DNA of the CDR3 is TGCGCCAGCACCTCTGGGGACACCTTTACCGGGGAGCTGTTTTTT.

This clone was counted once. The chain recombines TRBV15 with TRBJ1-1; the D gene is possibly TRBD1 (5 bases). V was clipped by 4 bases and J by 5 bases, with 14 bases between them. Germline lookup yields CDR1 LNHNV and CDR2 YYDKDF (reference sequence). This CDR3 spans 14 amino acids. The CDR3 DNA is TGTGCCACCAGCATTAGCGGGGGATATACTGAAGCTTTCTTT. Encoded protein: CATSISGGYTEAFF.

This clone came up a few times. The chain links TRBV2 to TRBJ2-7, with D tentatively TRBD1 (6 bases). The CDR3 extends over 14 amino acids. The germline V and J ends were trimmed by 4 bases and 6 bases, with 16 bases remaining between them. Germline assignment: CDR1 SNHLY and CDR2 FYNNEI. The CDR3 reads CASSVLWGQTEQYF. In DNA form, the CDR3 reads TGTGCCAGCAGTGTCCTTTGGGGGCAAACCGAGCAGTACTTC. The variable domain in full, completed from reference TRBV2 and TRBJ2-7, reads EPEVTQTPSHQVTQMGQEVILRCVPISNHLYFYWYRQILGQKVEFLVSFYNNEISEKSEIFDDQFSVERPDGSNFTLKIRSTKLEDSAMYFCASSVLWGQTEQYFGPGTRLTVT.

This clone has only a few counts. The chain employs TRBV7-9 and TRBJ2-5; 7 bases line up with TRBD1. Losses at the gene ends were 5 bases for V and 4 bases for J; bases not matched to a gene: 16. Germline values: CDR1 SEHNR, CDR2 FQNEAQ (reference sequence). This CDR3 contains 17 residues. The CDR3 nucleotides are TGTGCCAGCAGCCCGAAGACAGGGACCTCTCTGGGAGAGACCCAGTACTTC. Translation: CASSPKTGTSLGETQYF.